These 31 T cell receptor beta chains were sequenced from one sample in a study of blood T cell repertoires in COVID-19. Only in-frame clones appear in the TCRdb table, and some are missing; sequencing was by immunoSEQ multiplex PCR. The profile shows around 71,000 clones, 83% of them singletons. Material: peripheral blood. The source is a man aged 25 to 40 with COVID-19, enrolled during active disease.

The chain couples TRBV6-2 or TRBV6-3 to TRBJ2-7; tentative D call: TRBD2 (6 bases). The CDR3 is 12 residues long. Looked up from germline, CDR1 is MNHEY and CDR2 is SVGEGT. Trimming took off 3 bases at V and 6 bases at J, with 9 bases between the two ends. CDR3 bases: TGTGCCAGCAGTTATGTCGGGAGCGAGCAGTACTTC. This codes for CASSYVGSEQYF.

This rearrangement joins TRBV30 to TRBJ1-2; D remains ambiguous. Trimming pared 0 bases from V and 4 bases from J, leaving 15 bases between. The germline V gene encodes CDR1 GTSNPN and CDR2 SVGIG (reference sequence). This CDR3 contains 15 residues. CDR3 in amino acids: CAWSVPRGLAYGYTF. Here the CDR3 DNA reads TGTGCCTGGAGTGTACCTCGAGGGCTCGCCTATGGCTACACCTTC.

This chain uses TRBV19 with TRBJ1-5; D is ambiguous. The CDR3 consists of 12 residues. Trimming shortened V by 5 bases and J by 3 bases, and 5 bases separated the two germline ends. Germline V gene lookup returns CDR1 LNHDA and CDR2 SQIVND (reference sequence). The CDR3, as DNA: TGTGCCAGTAGTTTCTCCAATCAGCCCCAGCATTTT. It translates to CASSFSNQPQHF. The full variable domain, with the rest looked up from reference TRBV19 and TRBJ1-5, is DGGITQSPKYLFRKEGQNVTLSCEQNLNHDAMYWYRQDPGQGLRLIYYSQIVNDFQKGDIAEGYSVSREKKESFPLTVTSAQKNPTAFYLCASSFSNQPQHFGDGTRLSIL.

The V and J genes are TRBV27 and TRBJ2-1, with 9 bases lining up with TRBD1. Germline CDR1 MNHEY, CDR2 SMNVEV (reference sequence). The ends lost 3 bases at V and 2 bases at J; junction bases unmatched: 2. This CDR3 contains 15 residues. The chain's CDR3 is CASSLGQGAYNEQFF. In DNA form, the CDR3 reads TGTGCCAGCAGTTTGGGACAGGGTGCCTACAATGAGCAGTTCTTC.

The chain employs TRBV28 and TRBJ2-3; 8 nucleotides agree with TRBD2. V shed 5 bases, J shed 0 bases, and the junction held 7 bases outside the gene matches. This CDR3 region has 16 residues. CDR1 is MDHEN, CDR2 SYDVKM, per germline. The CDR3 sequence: CASSGPSSGSTDTQYF. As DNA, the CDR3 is TGTGCCAGCAGTGGGCCTTCTAGCGGGAGCACAGATACGCAGTATTTT. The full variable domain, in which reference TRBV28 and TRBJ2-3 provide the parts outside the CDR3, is DVKVTQSSRYLVKRTGEKVFLECVQDMDHENMFWYRQDPGLGLRLIYFSYDVKMKEKGDIPEGYSVSREKKERFSLILESASTNQTSMYLCASSGPSSGSTDTQYFGPGTRLTVL.

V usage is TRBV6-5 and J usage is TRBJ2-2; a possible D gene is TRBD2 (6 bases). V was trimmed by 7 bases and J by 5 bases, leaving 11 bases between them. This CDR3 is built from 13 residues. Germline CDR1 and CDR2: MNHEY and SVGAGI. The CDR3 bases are TGTGCCAGCAAATCGGGGGAGACCGGGGAGCTGTTTTTT. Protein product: CASKSGETGELFF.

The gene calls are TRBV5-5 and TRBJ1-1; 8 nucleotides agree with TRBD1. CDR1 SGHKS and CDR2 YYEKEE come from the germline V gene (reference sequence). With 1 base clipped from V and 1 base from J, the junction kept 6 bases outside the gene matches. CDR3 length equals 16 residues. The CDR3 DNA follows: TGTGCCAGCAGCTTGATGGTCGGACAGGGGAACACTGAAGCTTTCTTT. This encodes CASSLMVGQGNTEAFF.

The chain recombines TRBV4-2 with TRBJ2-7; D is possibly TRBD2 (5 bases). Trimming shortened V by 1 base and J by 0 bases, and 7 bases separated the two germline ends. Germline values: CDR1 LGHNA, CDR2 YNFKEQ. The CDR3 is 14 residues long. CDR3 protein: CASSQGGFSYEQYF. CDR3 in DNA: TGTGCCAGCAGCCAAGGAGGGTTCTCCTACGAGCAGTACTTC.

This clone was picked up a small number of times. The CDR3 protein is CASSSGELVYGYTF. CDR3 in DNA: TGTGCCAGCAGTTCCGGAGAACTTGTCTATGGCTACACCTTC. The chain couples TRBV28 to TRBJ1-2; D call uncertain. Germline CDR1 and CDR2: MDHEN and SYDVKM. The CDR3 covers 14 residues. Trimming took 4 bases from V and 4 from J, leaving 13 bases between them.

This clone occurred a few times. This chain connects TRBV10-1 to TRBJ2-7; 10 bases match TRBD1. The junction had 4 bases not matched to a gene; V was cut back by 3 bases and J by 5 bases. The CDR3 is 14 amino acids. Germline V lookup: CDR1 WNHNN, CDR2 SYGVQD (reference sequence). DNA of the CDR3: TGCGCCAGCAGTGACCCAGGACAGGGGGACGAGCAGTACTTC. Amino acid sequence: CASSDPGQGDEQYF.

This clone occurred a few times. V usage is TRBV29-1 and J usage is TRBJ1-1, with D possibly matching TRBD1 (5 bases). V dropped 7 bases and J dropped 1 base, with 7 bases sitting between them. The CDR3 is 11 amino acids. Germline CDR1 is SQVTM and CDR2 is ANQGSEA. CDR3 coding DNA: TGCAGCGGTGGACAGAACACTGAAGCTTTCTTT. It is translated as CSGGQNTEAFF.

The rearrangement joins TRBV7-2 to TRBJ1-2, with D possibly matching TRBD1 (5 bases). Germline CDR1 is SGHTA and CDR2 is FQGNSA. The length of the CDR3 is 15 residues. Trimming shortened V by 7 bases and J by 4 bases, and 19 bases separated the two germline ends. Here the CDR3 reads CASTSASSGLYGYTF. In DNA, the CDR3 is TGTGCCAGCACCTCCGCATCTTCGGGACTCTATGGCTACACCTTC.

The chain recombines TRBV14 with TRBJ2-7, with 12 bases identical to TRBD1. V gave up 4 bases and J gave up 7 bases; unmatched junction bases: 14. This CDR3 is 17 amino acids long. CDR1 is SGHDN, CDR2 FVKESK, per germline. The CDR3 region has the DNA TGTGCCAGCAGCCCGATTAGAGGGGGACAGGGGGCGTGGGAGCAGTACTTC. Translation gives CASSPIRGGQGAWEQYF.

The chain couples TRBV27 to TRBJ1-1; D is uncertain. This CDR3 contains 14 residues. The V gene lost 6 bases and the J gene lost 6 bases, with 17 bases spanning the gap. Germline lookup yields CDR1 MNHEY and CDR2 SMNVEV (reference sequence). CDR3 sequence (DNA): TGTGCCAGCAGCCGAGAAATAAAGTTCGCTGAAGCTTTCTTT. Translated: CASSREIKFAEAFF.

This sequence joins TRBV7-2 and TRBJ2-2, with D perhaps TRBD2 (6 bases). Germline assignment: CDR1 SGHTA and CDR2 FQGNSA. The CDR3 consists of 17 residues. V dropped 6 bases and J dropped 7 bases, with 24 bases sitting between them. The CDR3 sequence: CASSFLGGGSLGGELFF. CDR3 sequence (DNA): TGTGCCAGCAGTTTCTTGGGGGGAGGATCTTTAGGCGGGGAGCTGTTTTTT.

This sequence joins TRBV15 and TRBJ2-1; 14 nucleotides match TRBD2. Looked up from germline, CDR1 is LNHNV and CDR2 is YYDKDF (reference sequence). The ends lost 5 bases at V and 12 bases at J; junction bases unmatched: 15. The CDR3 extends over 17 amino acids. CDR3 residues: CATSARFGTSGSGGQFF. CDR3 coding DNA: TGTGCCACCAGCGCAAGATTCGGGACTAGCGGGAGTGGTGGGCAGTTCTTC. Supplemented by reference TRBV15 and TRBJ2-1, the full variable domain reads DAMVIQNPRYQVTQFGKPVTLSCSQTLNHNVMYWYQQKSSQAPKLLFHYYDKDFNNEADTPDNFQSRRPNTSFCFLDIRSPGLGDTAMYLCATSARFGTSGSGGQFFGPGTRLTVL.

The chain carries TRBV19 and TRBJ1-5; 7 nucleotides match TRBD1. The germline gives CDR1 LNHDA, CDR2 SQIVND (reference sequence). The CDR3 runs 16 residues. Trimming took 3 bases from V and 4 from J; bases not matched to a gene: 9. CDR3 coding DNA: TGTGCCAGTAGTATCTATTGGGGGACAGCTAATCAGCCCCAGCATTTT. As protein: CASSIYWGTANQPQHF.

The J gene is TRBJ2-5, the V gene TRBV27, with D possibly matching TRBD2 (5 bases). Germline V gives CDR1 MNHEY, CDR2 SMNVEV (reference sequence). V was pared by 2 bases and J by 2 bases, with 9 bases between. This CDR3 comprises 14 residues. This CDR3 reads CASSLTRTQETQYF. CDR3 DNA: TGTGCCAGCAGTTTAACCAGGACTCAAGAGACCCAGTACTTC.

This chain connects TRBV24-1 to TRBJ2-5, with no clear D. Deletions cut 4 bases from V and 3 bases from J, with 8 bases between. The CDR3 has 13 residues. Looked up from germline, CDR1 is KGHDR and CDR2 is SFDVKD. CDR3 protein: CATSENSEETQYF. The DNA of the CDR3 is TGTGCCACCAGTGAAAACAGTGAAGAGACCCAGTACTTC.

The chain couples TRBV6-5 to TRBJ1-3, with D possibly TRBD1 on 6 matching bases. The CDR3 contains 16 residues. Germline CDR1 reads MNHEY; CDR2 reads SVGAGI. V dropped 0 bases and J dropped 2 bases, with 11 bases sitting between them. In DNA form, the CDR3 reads TGTGCCAGCAGTTACTCCATACAGGGTACTGGAAACACCATATATTTT. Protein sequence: CASSYSIQGTGNTIYF.

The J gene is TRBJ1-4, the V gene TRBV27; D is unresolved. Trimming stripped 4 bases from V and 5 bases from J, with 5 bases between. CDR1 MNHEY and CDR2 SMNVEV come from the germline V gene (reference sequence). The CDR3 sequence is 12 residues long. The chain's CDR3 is CASSSPNEKLFF. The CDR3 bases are TGTGCCAGCAGTTCTCCCAATGAAAAACTGTTTTTT.

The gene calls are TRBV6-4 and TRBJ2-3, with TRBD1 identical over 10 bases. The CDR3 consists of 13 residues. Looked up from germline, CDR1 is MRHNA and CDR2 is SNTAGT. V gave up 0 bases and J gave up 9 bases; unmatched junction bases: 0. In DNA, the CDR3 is TGTGCCAGCAGTGACTCGGACAGGGGGACGCAGTATTTT. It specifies CASSDSDRGTQYF.

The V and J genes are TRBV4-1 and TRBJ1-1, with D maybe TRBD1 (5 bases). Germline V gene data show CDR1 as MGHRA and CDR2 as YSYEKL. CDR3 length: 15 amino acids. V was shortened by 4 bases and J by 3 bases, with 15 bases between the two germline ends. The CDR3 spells CASSPGGQSHTEAFF. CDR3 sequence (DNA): TGCGCCAGCAGCCCCGGTGGACAAAGTCACACTGAAGCTTTCTTT.

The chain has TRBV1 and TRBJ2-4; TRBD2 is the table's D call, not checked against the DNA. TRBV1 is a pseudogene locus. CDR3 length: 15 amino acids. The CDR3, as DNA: TGCACCAGCCGGACTAGCGGGAGGGCCGGGGACATTCAGTACTTC. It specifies CTSRTSGRAGDIQYF.

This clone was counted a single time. The CDR3 bases are TGTGCCAGCTCCCTGACTGTACCTAGCACAGATACGCAGTATTTT. Its translation: CASSLTVPSTDTQYF. The chain is built from TRBV21-1 and TRBJ2-3; the table calls TRBD2, which could not be checked here. TRBV21-1 is designated a pseudogene. The CDR3 has 15 amino acids.

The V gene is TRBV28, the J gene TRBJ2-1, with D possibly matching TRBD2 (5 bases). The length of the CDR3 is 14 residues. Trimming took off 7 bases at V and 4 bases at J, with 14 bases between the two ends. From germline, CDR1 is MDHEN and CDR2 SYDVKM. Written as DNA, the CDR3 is TGTGCCAGCACCGTCCCCGGGGTATACAATGAGCAGTTCTTC. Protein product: CASTVPGVYNEQFF.

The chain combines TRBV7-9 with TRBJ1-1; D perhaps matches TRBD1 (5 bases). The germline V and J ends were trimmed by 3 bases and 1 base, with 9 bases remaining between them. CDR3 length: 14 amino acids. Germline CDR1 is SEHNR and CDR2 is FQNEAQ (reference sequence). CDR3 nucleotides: TGTGCCAGCAGCTTTGGACAAGAGAACACTGAAGCTTTCTTT. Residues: CASSFGQENTEAFF.

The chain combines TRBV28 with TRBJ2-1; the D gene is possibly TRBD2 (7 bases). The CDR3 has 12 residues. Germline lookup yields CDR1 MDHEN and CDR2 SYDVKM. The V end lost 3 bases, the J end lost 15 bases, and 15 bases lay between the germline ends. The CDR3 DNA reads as TGTGCCAGCAGTTTTCGGGGGGCCTCTCCGTTCTTC. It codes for CASSFRGASPFF.

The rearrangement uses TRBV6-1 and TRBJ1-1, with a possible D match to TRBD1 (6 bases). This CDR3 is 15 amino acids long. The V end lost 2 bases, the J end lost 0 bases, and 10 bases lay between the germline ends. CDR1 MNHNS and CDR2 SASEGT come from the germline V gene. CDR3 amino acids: CASSERRTVNTEAFF. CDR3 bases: TGTGCCAGCAGTGAACGGAGGACAGTGAACACTGAAGCTTTCTTT.

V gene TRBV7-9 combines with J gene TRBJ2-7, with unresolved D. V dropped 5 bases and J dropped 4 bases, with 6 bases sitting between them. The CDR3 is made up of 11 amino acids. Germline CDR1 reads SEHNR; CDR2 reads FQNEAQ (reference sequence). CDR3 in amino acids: CASSLSYEQYF. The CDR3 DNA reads TGTGCCAGCAGCCTCTCTTACGAGCAGTACTTC.

CDR3 sequence: CASSLLSGGYGYTF. The CDR3 DNA is TGTGCCAGCAGTTTGTTGTCGGGGGGCTATGGCTACACCTTC. The chain links TRBV28 to TRBJ1-2, with D perhaps TRBD1 (5 bases). Trimming took off 3 bases at V and 4 bases at J, with 12 bases between the two ends. CDR1 is MDHEN, CDR2 SYDVKM, per germline. The CDR3 is 14 residues long.